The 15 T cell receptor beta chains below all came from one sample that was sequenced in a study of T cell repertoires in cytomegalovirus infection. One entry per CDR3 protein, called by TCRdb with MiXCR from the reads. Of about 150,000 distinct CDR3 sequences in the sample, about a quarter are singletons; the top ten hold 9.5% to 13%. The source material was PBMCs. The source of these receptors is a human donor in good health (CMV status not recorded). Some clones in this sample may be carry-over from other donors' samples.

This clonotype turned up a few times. The CDR3 sequence: CASRVTGAVGTEAFF. In nucleotides, the CDR3 is TGTGCCAGCAGGGTCACCGGGGCCGTGGGAACTGAAGCTTTCTTT. The chain joins TRBV12-3 or TRBV12-4 to TRBJ1-1; perhaps TRBD1 as D (5 bases). This CDR3 spans 15 amino acids. V lost 6 bases, J lost 5 bases, and 19 bases lay in between.

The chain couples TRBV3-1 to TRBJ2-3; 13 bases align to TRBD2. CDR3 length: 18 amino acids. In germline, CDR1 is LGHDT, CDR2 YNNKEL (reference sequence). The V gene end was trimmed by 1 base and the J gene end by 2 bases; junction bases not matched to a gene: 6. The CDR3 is CASSQGRTSGGYTDTQYF. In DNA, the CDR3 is TGTGCCAGCAGCCAAGGCAGGACTAGCGGGGGATACACAGATACGCAGTATTTT.

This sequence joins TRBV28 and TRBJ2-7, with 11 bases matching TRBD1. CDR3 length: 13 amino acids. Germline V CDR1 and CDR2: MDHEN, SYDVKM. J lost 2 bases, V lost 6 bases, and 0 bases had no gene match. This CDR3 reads CASRGQGAYEQYF. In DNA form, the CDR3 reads TGTGCCAGCAGGGGACAGGGGGCCTACGAGCAGTACTTC. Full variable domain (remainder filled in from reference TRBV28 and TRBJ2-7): DVKVTQSSRYLVKRTGEKVFLECVQDMDHENMFWYRQDPGLGLRLIYFSYDVKMKEKGDIPEGYSVSREKKERFSLILESASTNQTSMYLCASRGQGAYEQYFGPGTRLTVT.

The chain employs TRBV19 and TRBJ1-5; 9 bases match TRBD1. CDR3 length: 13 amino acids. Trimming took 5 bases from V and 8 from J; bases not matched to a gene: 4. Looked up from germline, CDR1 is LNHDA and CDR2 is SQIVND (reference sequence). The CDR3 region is CASSSDRGEPQHF. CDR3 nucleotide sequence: TGTGCCAGTAGTTCGGACAGGGGAGAGCCCCAGCATTTT.

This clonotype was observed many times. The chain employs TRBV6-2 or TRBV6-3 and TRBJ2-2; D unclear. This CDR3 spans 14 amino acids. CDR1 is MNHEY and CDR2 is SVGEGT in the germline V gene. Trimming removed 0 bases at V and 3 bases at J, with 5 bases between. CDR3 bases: TGTGCCAGCAGTTACTCGAGTTACACCGGGGAGCTGTTTTTT. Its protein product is CASSYSSYTGELFF.

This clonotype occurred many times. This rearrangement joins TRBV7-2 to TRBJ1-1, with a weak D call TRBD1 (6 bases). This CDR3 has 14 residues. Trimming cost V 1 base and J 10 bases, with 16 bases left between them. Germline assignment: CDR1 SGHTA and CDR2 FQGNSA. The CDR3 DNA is TGTGCCAGCAGCTTAGGGGGGGGCGCTGAGTCAGCTTTCTTT. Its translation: CASSLGGGAESAFF.

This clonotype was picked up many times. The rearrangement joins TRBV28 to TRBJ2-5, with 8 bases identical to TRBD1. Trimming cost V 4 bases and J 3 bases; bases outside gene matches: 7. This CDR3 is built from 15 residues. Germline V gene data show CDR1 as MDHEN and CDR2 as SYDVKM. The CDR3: CASSSPGTGKETQYF. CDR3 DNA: TGTGCCAGCAGTTCTCCTGGGACAGGAAAAGAGACCCAGTACTTC.

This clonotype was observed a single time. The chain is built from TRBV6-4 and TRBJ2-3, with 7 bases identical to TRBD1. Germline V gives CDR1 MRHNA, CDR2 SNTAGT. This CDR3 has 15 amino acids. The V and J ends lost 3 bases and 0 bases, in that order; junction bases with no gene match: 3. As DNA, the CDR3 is TGTGCCAGCAGTGAGGGACAGACTAGCACAGATACGCAGTATTTT. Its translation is CASSEGQTSTDTQYF.

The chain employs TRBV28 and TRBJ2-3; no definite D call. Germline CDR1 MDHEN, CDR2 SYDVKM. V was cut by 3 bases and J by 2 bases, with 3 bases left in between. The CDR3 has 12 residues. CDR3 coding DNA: TGTGCCAGCAGTTTCGTCACAGATACGCAGTATTTT. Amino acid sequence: CASSFVTDTQYF.

CDR3 residues: CASSPYAGTGGHRSYNEQFF. CDR3 DNA sequence: TGTGCCAGCAGCCCGTATGCCGGGACAGGGGGCCACCGTTCCTACAATGAGCAGTTCTTC. The chain recombines TRBV14 with TRBJ2-1; TRBD1 matches 12 bases. Germline V lookup: CDR1 SGHDN, CDR2 FVKESK. CDR3 length: 20 residues. V gave up 4 bases and J gave up 1 base; unmatched junction bases: 14.

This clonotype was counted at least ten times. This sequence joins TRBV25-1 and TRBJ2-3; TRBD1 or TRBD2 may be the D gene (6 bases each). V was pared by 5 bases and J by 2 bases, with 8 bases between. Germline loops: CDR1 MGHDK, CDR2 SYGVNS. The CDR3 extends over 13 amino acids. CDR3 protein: CASSPGATDTQYF. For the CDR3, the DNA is TGTGCCAGCAGTCCGGGGGCCACAGATACGCAGTATTTT.

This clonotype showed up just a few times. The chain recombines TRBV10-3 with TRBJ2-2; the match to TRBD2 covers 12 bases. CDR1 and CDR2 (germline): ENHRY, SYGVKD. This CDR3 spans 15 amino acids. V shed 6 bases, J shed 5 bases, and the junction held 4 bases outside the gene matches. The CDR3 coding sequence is TGTGCCATCAGGGCCGGACTAGCGGGAACCGGGGAGCTGTTTTTT. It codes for CAIRAGLAGTGELFF.

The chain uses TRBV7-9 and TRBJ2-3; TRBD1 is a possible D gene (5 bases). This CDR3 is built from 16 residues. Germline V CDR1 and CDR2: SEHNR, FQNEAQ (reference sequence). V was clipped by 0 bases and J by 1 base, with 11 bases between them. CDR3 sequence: CASSLAEVGRTDTQYF. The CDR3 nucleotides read TGTGCCAGCAGCTTAGCCGAAGTGGGGCGCACAGATACGCAGTATTTT.

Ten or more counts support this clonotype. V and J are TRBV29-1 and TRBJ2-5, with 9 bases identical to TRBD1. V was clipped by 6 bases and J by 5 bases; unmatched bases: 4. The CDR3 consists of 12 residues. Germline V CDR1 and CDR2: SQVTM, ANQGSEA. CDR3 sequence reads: CSVWTGDETQYF. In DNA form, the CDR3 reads TGCAGCGTATGGACAGGGGATGAGACCCAGTACTTC.

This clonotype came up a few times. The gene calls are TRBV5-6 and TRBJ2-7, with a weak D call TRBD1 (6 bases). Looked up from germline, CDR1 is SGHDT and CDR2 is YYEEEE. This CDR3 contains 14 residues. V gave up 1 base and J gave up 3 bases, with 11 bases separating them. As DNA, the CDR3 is TGTGCCAGCAGCTTGCTACAGGACAGCTACGAGCAGTACTTC. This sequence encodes CASSLLQDSYEQYF.